The 9 T cell receptor beta chains presented below share a single source sample, sequenced in a study of yellow fever vaccine responses in identical twins. Via MiXCR, TCRdb re-called the RT-PCR reads, giving one row per CDR3 protein. The table has under 20,000 distinct CDR3 sequences, around 70% seen once. The sequenced sample was T cells from blood (PBMCs), unsorted or a sorted subset (not recorded which), obtained before or after yellow fever vaccination (not recorded which). Receptor source: a woman aged 18 to 35 who received the yellow fever vaccine.

The sample holds a few counts of this clonotype. At one end, the junction sequence differs from germline, possibly due to a read error. Here the CDR3 reads CAISETGVVEF. The CDR3 DNA reads TGTGCCATCAGTGAGACAGGTGTCGTAGAATTC. J is TRBJ2-1 and V is TRBV10-3; weak D call: TRBD1 (5 bases). Germline CDR1 ENHRY, CDR2 SYGVKD. There are 11 residues in the CDR3.

The chain couples TRBV18 to TRBJ2-3; D not resolved. Germline assignment: CDR1 KGHSH and CDR2 LQKENI. This CDR3 has 18 amino acids. V lost 4 bases and J lost 1, with 21 bases in between. CDR3 residues: CASSRRVVAQMGTDTQYF. The CDR3 coding sequence is TGTGCCAGCTCACGCCGAGTTGTGGCCCAGATGGGCACAGATACGCAGTATTTT.

V usage is TRBV20-1 and J usage is TRBJ2-1; the D is unclear. This CDR3 region has 11 residues. Trimming stripped 6 bases from V and 10 bases from J, with 13 bases between. Per the germline V gene, CDR1 is DFQATT and CDR2 is SNEGSKA (reference sequence). The CDR3: CSAGALTEQFF. DNA of the CDR3: TGCAGTGCGGGTGCCCTCACAGAGCAGTTCTTC.

The rearrangement uses TRBV2 and TRBJ2-7, with D possibly matching TRBD2 (6 bases). CDR1 and CDR2 from the germline V gene are SNHLY and FYNNEI. CDR3 length: 13 amino acids. Trimming cost V 7 bases and J 6 bases, with 16 bases left between them. The CDR3 protein is CASTNLLGGEQYV. The CDR3 region has the DNA TGTGCCAGCACTAACCTTTTGGGGGGCGAGCAGTACGTC.

This chain connects TRBV6-2 or TRBV6-3 to TRBJ2-5; D call uncertain. This CDR3 region has 14 residues. Trimming pared 0 bases from V and 1 base from J, leaving 6 bases between. Germline V lookup: CDR1 MNHEY, CDR2 SVGEGT. CDR3 nucleotides: TGTGCCAGCAGTTACTCGGCTGGCCAAGAGACCCAGTACTTC. This translates into CASSYSAGQETQYF.

The rearrangement links TRBV6-2 or TRBV6-3 to TRBJ2-7; D is possibly TRBD1 (5 bases). The CDR3 loop spans 17 amino acids. Germline lookup yields CDR1 MNHEY and CDR2 SVGEGT. The V end was cut by 0 bases, the J end by 2 bases, with 17 bases between. The CDR3 protein is CASSYSKSFKGTYEQYV. In DNA, the CDR3 is TGTGCCAGCAGTTACTCGAAATCGTTCAAGGGGACCTACGAGCAGTACGTC.

The chain couples TRBV4-1 to TRBJ1-6, with a weak D call TRBD1 (6 bases). The CDR3 has 14 amino acids. CDR1 and CDR2 from the germline V gene are MGHRA and YSYEKL. The ends were cut back, 4 bases at V and 7 bases at J, with 11 bases in the middle. CDR3 amino acids: CASSPGQWNSPLHF. CDR3 nucleotides: TGCGCCAGCAGCCCCGGACAGTGGAATTCACCCCTCCACTTT.

This chain links TRBV18 with TRBJ2-1; no clear D gene. Looked up from germline, CDR1 is KGHSH and CDR2 is LQKENI. The V gene lost 3 bases and the J gene lost 5 bases, with 11 bases spanning the gap. The CDR3 runs to 14 residues. Here the CDR3 DNA reads TGTGCCAGCTCACCCCTAGAGTGGGACAATGAGCAGTTCTTC. This codes for CASSPLEWDNEQFF. The full variable domain, in which reference TRBV18 and TRBJ2-1 provide the parts outside the CDR3, is NAGVMQNPRHLVRRRGQEARLRCSPMKGHSHVYWYRQLPEEGLKFMVYLQKENIIDESGMPKERFSAEFPKEGPSILRIQQVVRGDSAAYFCASSPLEWDNEQFFGPGTRLTVL.

The J gene is TRBJ1-2, the V gene TRBV12-3 or TRBV12-4; D is unclear. V was pared by 3 bases and J by 7 bases, with 6 bases between. This CDR3 comprises 11 residues. The CDR3 spells CASSLNSGYTF. The CDR3, as DNA: TGTGCCAGCAGTTTGAACAGTGGCTACACCTTC.